A single sample is the source of the 14 T cell receptor beta chains below, sequenced in a study of response to subunit inactivated influenza vaccine. TCRdb analysed the RT-PCR reads with MiXCR anew, one entry per CDR3 protein. The sample lists roughly 700,000 distinct CDR3 sequences; approximately 14% were seen once. The sequencing used PBMCs from blood, collected less than 13 days after vaccination. These receptors were collected from a man in his fifties or sixties who received an inactivated influenza vaccine.

This clonotype was found a few times. This chain connects TRBV7-2 to TRBJ2-7; D is uncertain. This CDR3 spans 17 amino acids. CDR1 and CDR2 from the germline V gene are SGHTA and FQGNSA. Trimming took off 1 base at V and 2 bases at J, with 18 bases between the two ends. CDR3 sequence reads: CASSLGVVHQRTYEQYF. CDR3 sequence (DNA): TGTGCCAGCAGCTTAGGGGTAGTACATCAGAGGACCTACGAGCAGTACTTC.

This clonotype was counted between two and nine times. The chain links TRBV6-1 to TRBJ2-5, with TRBD1 as a possible D gene (6 bases). The CDR3 runs to 16 residues. The V end lost 5 bases, the J end lost 0 bases, and 16 bases lay between the germline ends. The germline V gene has CDR1 MNHNS and CDR2 SASEGT. The CDR3 region has the DNA TGTGCCAGCAGTAAATCCTGGACAGTGTACCAAGAGACCCAGTACTTC. Translating gives CASSKSWTVYQETQYF.

The V gene is TRBV6-2 or TRBV6-3, the J gene TRBJ2-3; D possibly corresponds to TRBD2 (7 bases). The CDR3 covers 15 residues. CDR1 and CDR2 from the germline V gene are MNHEY and SVGEGT. The germline V and J ends were trimmed by 4 bases and 6 bases, with 17 bases remaining between them. CDR3 sequence: CASSFDGGPWDTQYF. CDR3 coding DNA: TGTGCCAGCAGTTTTGACGGGGGGCCGTGGGATACGCAGTATTTT.

This clonotype appeared many times. This sequence joins TRBV10-3 and TRBJ1-2; D is unresolved. The germline V gene encodes CDR1 ENHRY and CDR2 SYGVKD. The CDR3 runs 15 residues. The ends were cut back, 2 bases at V and 8 bases at J, with 18 bases in the middle. As DNA, the CDR3 is TGTGCCATCAGTGAGGCTCTCCCCGGGGATCGAGGCTACACCTTC. Its protein is CAISEALPGDRGYTF.

The chain uses TRBV30 and TRBJ2-4, with D unclear. This CDR3 region has 13 residues. Deletions cut 2 bases from V and 4 bases from J, with 9 bases between. Germline V CDR1 and CDR2: GTSNPN, SVGIG (reference sequence). The CDR3 DNA sequence: TGTGCCTGGAGTAGCGCCGATAAAAACATTCAGTACTTC. This sequence encodes CAWSSADKNIQYF.

This clonotype has a handful of counts. V usage is TRBV7-2 and J usage is TRBJ2-1; D gene ambiguous. CDR1 is SGHTA, CDR2 FQGNSA, per germline. The ends were cut back, 5 bases at V and 6 bases at J, with 14 bases in the middle. The CDR3 runs 14 residues. Here the CDR3 DNA reads TGTGCCAGCAGCCCCTTGGGCCCTGGCAATGAGCAGTTCTTC. As protein: CASSPLGPGNEQFF.

V and J are TRBV28 and TRBJ2-2; D perhaps matches TRBD1 (5 bases). This CDR3 has 13 amino acids. Germline CDR1 and CDR2: MDHEN and SYDVKM. V lost 6 bases and J lost 4, with 9 bases in between. The CDR3 loop is CASRYTGTGELFF. CDR3 nucleotides: TGTGCCAGCAGGTATACAGGCACCGGGGAGCTGTTTTTT.

V gene TRBV24-1 combines with J gene TRBJ1-1, with TRBD1 as a possible D gene (5 bases). Germline CDR1 and CDR2: KGHDR and SFDVKD. The CDR3 contains 14 residues. V lost 7 bases, J lost 4 bases, and 15 bases lay in between. This CDR3 reads CATRPDWGGTEAFF. The CDR3 DNA sequence: TGTGCCACCAGACCGGATTGGGGGGGCACTGAAGCTTTCTTT.

This clonotype was seen more than once but under ten times. The rearrangement links TRBV6-1 to TRBJ2-2; TRBD1 might be the D (5 bases). Per the germline V gene, CDR1 is MNHNS and CDR2 is SASEGT. Trimming cost V 9 bases and J 0 bases, with 17 bases left between them. CDR3 length: 16 residues. As DNA, the CDR3 is TGTGCCAGTTTGAAGGGGCGCCCCCCGAACACCGGGGAGCTGTTTTTT. This codes for CASLKGRPPNTGELFF.

This clonotype appeared a few times. This sequence joins TRBV14 and TRBJ1-6; D not resolved. The CDR3 is made up of 15 amino acids. Germline V gene sequence: CDR1 SGHDN, CDR2 FVKESK. Trimming removed 3 bases at V and 8 bases at J, with 14 bases between. The CDR3 DNA is TGTGCCAGCAGCCAGGAGGGATACTGGGATTCACCCCTCCACTTT. Amino acid sequence: CASSQEGYWDSPLHF.

The chain uses TRBV7-2 and TRBJ2-7, with 7 bases that match TRBD1. CDR3 size: 16 residues. Germline assignment: CDR1 SGHTA and CDR2 FQGNSA. V shed 4 bases, J shed 0 bases, and the junction held 9 bases outside the gene matches. CDR3 in DNA: TGTGCCAGCAGCTCCCAACAGGGGTGGGACTCCTACGAGCAGTACTTC. Its translation is CASSSQQGWDSYEQYF.

This chain uses TRBV20-1 with TRBJ2-7; 12 bases are a match to TRBD2. Germline values: CDR1 DFQATT, CDR2 SNEGSKA (reference sequence). V lost 3 bases, J lost 2 bases, and 2 bases stayed unmatched. The CDR3 contains 14 residues. The CDR3 bases are TGCAGTGCTAGTAGACTAGCGGGAGCCTACGAGCAGTACTTC. This translates into CSASRLAGAYEQYF.

This clonotype was observed a handful of times. The gene calls are TRBV10-3 and TRBJ1-6, with 9 bases lining up with TRBD1. Germline CDR1 and CDR2: ENHRY and SYGVKD. The CDR3 has 15 amino acids. V lost 4 bases to trimming and J lost 7 bases; unmatched junction nucleotides: 5. The CDR3: CAISGRQGENSPLHF. CDR3 nucleotides: TGTGCCATCAGTGGCCGACAGGGGGAGAATTCACCCCTCCACTTT.

This clonotype was seen repeatedly, ten times or more. This chain joins TRBV5-1 and TRBJ2-1; D call uncertain. The CDR3 is made up of 15 amino acids. Germline CDR1 reads SGHRS; CDR2 reads YFSETQ. Trimming removed 3 bases from V and 2 bases from J, with 12 bases in between. Here the CDR3 DNA reads TGCGCCAGCAGCTCATCGGGCCTCGCCTACAATGAGCAGTTCTTC. It encodes CASSSSGLAYNEQFF.